This entry lists 5 T cell receptor beta chains sequenced from one sample in a study of PD-1 blockade in classical Hodgkin lymphoma. The assay was immunoSEQ multiplex PCR, and TCRdb's table has in-frame clones only and misses some. The profile shows around 46,000 clones, over 60% of them singletons. Each patient's relapse followed autologous stem cell transplantation, and brentuximab vedotin exposure varied. The source material was peripheral blood mononuclear cells (PBMCs), sampled before the second cycle of nivolumab. These receptors were taken from a human donor with classical Hodgkin lymphoma.

The chain couples TRBV4-1 to TRBJ1-1; tentative D call: TRBD1 (5 bases). This CDR3 region has 15 residues. V was pared by 1 base and J by 1 base, with 10 bases between. Germline V lookup: CDR1 MGHRA, CDR2 YSYEKL. The CDR3 DNA sequence: TGCGCCAGCAGCCAAGCCGGAGGGGCGAACACTGAAGCTTTCTTT. As protein: CASSQAGGANTEAFF.

The chain couples TRBV4-1 to TRBJ2-7, with a tentative D call TRBD2 (7 bases). CDR3 length equals 16 residues. Per germline, CDR1 MGHRA and CDR2 YSYEKL. The germline V and J ends were trimmed by 3 bases and 4 bases, with 19 bases remaining between them. The CDR3: CASSQGAERGYYEQYF. In DNA form, the CDR3 reads TGCGCCAGCAGCCAGGGGGCGGAGCGGGGCTATTACGAGCAGTACTTC.

The chain employs TRBV5-4 and TRBJ2-7; D possibly uses TRBD1 or TRBD2 (5 bases each). The V end was cut by 6 bases, the J end by 3 bases, with 16 bases between. The germline V gene has CDR1 SGHNT and CDR2 YYREEE (reference sequence). The CDR3 contains 14 residues. CDR3: CASTGTARSYEQYF. CDR3 coding DNA: TGTGCCAGCACCGGGACCGCGAGGAGCTACGAGCAGTACTTC.

The chain recombines TRBV27 with TRBJ2-7; D is unclear. The V and J ends lost 6 bases and 6 bases respectively, with 15 bases between them. Per the germline V gene, CDR1 is MNHEY and CDR2 is SMNVEV (reference sequence). The CDR3 has 13 amino acids. CDR3 sequence reads: CASRSLGSSEQYF. The CDR3 DNA reads as TGTGCCAGCAGGTCACTCGGCTCAAGCGAGCAGTACTTC.

CDR3 sequence (DNA): TGTGCCAGCAGTGACCGGGCCAACCTCGGGGAGACCCAGTACTTC. This translates into CASSDRANLGETQYF. The chain employs TRBV6-1 and TRBJ2-5; D is unresolved. Trimming left V 3 bases short and J 5 bases short, with 16 bases between. CDR1 is MNHNS and CDR2 is SASEGT in the germline V gene. The CDR3 consists of 15 residues.